This TCR beta chain originates from a study of blood T cell repertoires in COVID-19. Study-level information: Collection of acute and convalescent COVID-19 samples took place in the United States, Italy and Spain. PBMCs, B-cell-depleted T cells, or T cells provided the cDNA or gDNA that made up the material.

The CDR3 has 11 amino acids. The V and J ends lost 6 bases and 6 bases respectively, with 8 bases between them. Per the germline V gene, CDR1 is MNHEY and CDR2 is SMNVEV (reference sequence). Repertoires were generated with immunoSEQ multiplex PCR, while TCRdb's copy carries only in-frame clones and drops some. The profile covers 100,000 to 150,000 clones, with less than 90% appearing a single time and around 27% taken by the ten largest. The sequence was obtained from an elderly woman with acute or convalescent COVID-19. The material sequenced was peripheral blood. The chain combines TRBV27 with TRBJ1-1; D might be TRBD1 (5 bases). DNA for the CDR3: TGTGCCAGCAGCCAGGGATCTGAAGCTTTCTTT. It codes for CASSQGSEAFF.